The source of this T cell receptor beta chain is a study of blood T cell repertoires in COVID-19. As for the study in general: T cells, B-cell-depleted T cells, or PBMCs supplied cDNA or gDNA.

Original processing notes: It was from reference gene primer amplification that nucleated cell counts were estimated. Assay: immunoSEQ multiplex PCR; the TCRdb copy retains only in-frame clones and omits some. The D gene and trimming were derived from the DNA, and the V and J assignments and clone size from that table. The repertoire holds 300,000 to 450,000 clones, with about 85% as singletons. The CDR3 contains 15 residues. In germline, CDR1 is SGHNT, CDR2 YYREEE (reference sequence). The V gene end was trimmed by 5 bases and the J gene end by 9 bases; junction bases not matched to a gene: 13. The chain combines TRBV5-4 with TRBJ2-5; 10 bases are shared with TRBD1. The sequenced sample was peripheral blood. This clonotype was obtained from a woman aged 18 to 35 with acute or convalescent COVID-19. CDR3 in amino acids: CASSPGTGAPPAQYF. The CDR3 DNA sequence: TGTGCCAGCAGTCCCGGGACAGGGGCTCCCCCGGCCCAGTACTTC.